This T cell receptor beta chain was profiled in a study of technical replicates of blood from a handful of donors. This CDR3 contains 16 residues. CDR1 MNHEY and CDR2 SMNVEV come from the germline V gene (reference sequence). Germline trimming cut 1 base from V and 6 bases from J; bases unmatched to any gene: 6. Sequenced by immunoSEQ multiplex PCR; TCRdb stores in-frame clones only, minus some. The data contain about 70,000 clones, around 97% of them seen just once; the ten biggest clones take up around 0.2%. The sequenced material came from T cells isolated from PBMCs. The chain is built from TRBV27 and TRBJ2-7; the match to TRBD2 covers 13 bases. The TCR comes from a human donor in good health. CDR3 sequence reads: CASSLFGLAGAGEQYF. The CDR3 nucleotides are TGTGCCAGCAGTTTATTCGGACTAGCGGGAGCAGGCGAGCAGTACTTC.